The clone carrying this TCR beta chain was counted many times. Its matching antigen is unknown. The sample is drawn from a study of T cell repertoires in cytomegalovirus infection. Study overall: It was the public TCR beta signatures that indicated both CMV infection and matching HLA type. Overall study findings and caveats: HLA-C-restricted CMV-specific TCR beta clonotypes prevailed in the ex vivo response. Summed frequency of shared TCR beta families picked out CMV carriers who also had the relevant HLA.

TCRdb ran MiXCR on the reads and lists one entry per CDR3 protein. The sample consists of hundreds of thousands of distinct CDR3 sequences, around 11% of them appearing once. Germline values: CDR1 SGHVS, CDR2 FQNEAQ. V trimming: 5 bases; J trimming: 4 bases; junction bases outside the gene matches: 9. The CDR3 loop spans 16 amino acids. The sequence derives from a human donor in good health (CMV status not recorded). Some clones in this sample may be carry-over from other donors' samples. The chain employs TRBV7-8 and TRBJ2-5; 11 bases are shared with TRBD2. Sequencing used PBMCs. The CDR3 nucleotides read TGTGCCAGCAGCCCTCGGGTAGCGGGGGGGGCAGAGACCCAGTACTTC. Residues: CASSPRVAGGAETQYF.